This TCR beta chain was sequenced in a study of blood T cells in healthy people across ages. Study-wide findings and caveats: Age brought a roughly linear fall in TCR beta diversity measured per million T cells.

V lost 2 bases, J lost 4 bases, and 10 bases lay in between. Per germline, CDR1 SGHDT and CDR2 YYEEEE. The CDR3 loop spans 13 amino acids. Total RNA, at least 5 micrograms per sample, was extracted from PBMCs. PCR was performed a second time for 7 to 11 cycles using a sample-barcoded 5' primer and a J-beta primer mix. MiXCR was run by TCRdb on the 5' RACE reads, yielding one entry per CDR3 protein. The sample carries 800,000 to 950,000 distinct CDR3 sequences, around 48% recorded once. A few counts support this clonotype. Its antigen is still unknown. The sequenced sample consisted of blood. The receptor was derived from a man aged 30 to 39 in good health. The J gene is TRBJ2-7, the V gene TRBV5-6; D is perhaps TRBD1 (5 bases). The CDR3 DNA reads as TGTGCCAGCAGCTTCACAGGCCAATACGAGCAGTACTTC. Translation gives CASSFTGQYEQYF.